The 22 T cell receptor beta chains below come from one sample, sequenced in a study of shared clonotypes between healthy human individuals. Positive CCR7 selection of CD45RO-negative cells yielded the naive CD8 cells, and terminally differentiated effector memory CD45RA+ cells were excluded. Generated by immunoSEQ multiplex PCR, the TCRdb table keeps only in-frame clones and is missing some. Of roughly 890,000 clones in the sample, nearly 95% were seen once. Sequenced input: naive CD8+ T cells sorted from blood. The receptors stem from a man younger than 45 in good health.

The chain has TRBV10-3 and TRBJ2-2; a possible D gene is TRBD2 (5 bases). Trimming took 5 bases from V and 6 from J, leaving 10 bases between them. The V gene's germline CDR1 is ENHRY and CDR2 SYGVKD. The CDR3 length is 13 residues. CDR3 protein: CAISKDGAGELFF. CDR3 bases: TGTGCCATCAGTAAGGACGGGGCCGGGGAGCTGTTTTTT.

The V gene is TRBV27, the J gene TRBJ2-1, with no clear D. CDR1 MNHEY and CDR2 SMNVEV come from the germline V gene (reference sequence). There are 14 residues in the CDR3. Trimming took off 3 bases at V and 2 bases at J, with 8 bases between the two ends. CDR3 protein: CASSLGNAYNEQFF. The CDR3 DNA reads as TGTGCCAGCAGTTTGGGGAACGCCTACAATGAGCAGTTCTTC.

The J gene is TRBJ2-1, the V gene TRBV9; 7 nucleotides agree with TRBD2. The ends lost 0 bases at V and 3 bases at J; junction bases unmatched: 3. In germline, CDR1 is SGDLS, CDR2 YYNGEE. The CDR3 length is 15 residues. CDR3: CASSVERTSYNEQFF. The CDR3 coding sequence is TGTGCCAGCAGCGTAGAGAGGACTAGCTACAATGAGCAGTTCTTC.

V and J are TRBV2 and TRBJ1-1; TRBD1 might be the D (5 bases). V was pared by 5 bases and J by 10 bases, with 14 bases between. Germline values: CDR1 SNHLY, CDR2 FYNNEI. This CDR3 spans 12 amino acids. CDR3 sequence (DNA): TGTGCCAGCAGTCGGGACGAGATAGGAGCTTTCTTT. Protein: CASSRDEIGAFF. Filled out from reference TRBV2 and TRBJ1-1, the complete variable domain reads EPEVTQTPSHQVTQMGQEVILRCVPISNHLYFYWYRQILGQKVEFLVSFYNNEISEKSEIFDDQFSVERPDGSNFTLKIRSTKLEDSAMYFCASSRDEIGAFFGQGTRLTVV.

The rearrangement joins TRBV5-4 to TRBJ1-1; D perhaps matches TRBD1 (6 bases). Trimming shortened V by 4 bases and J by 0 bases, and 16 bases separated the two germline ends. Germline lookup yields CDR1 SGHNT and CDR2 YYREEE (reference sequence). This CDR3 region has 16 residues. In nucleotides, the CDR3 is TGTGCCAGCAGCCCGACAGGTTCGGAGATGAACACTGAAGCTTTCTTT. Protein product: CASSPTGSEMNTEAFF.

The chain has TRBV30 and TRBJ2-5; either TRBD1 or TRBD2 may supply D (5 bases each). The germline V gene has CDR1 GTSNPN and CDR2 SVGIG (reference sequence). With 0 bases removed from V and 2 bases from J, the gap between germline ends came to 10 bases. The CDR3 extends over 14 amino acids. The CDR3 DNA reads TGTGCCTGGAGTGTTCGGGGCTTGCAAGAGACCCAGTACTTC. Its translation: CAWSVRGLQETQYF.

The chain recombines TRBV4-1 with TRBJ2-7; TRBD2 is a possible D gene (5 bases). CDR1 MGHRA and CDR2 YSYEKL come from the germline V gene. CDR3 length: 13 residues. V gave up 0 bases and J gave up 6 bases, with 9 bases separating them. The CDR3, as DNA: TGCGCCAGCAGCCAAGATACACGGGGCGAGCAGTACTTC. This sequence encodes CASSQDTRGEQYF.

V gene TRBV7-9 combines with J gene TRBJ2-7; a weak D match, TRBD1 (5 bases). V dropped 6 bases and J dropped 1 base, with 16 bases sitting between them. The CDR3 consists of 15 residues. From germline, CDR1 is SEHNR and CDR2 FQNEAQ (reference sequence). In DNA form, the CDR3 reads TGTGCCAGCAGTTCTTCTGGCCAGGGATCCTACGAGCAGTACTTC. Translation: CASSSSGQGSYEQYF.

V is TRBV5-1 and J is TRBJ2-1; no clear D. V was shortened by 3 bases and J by 3 bases, with 10 bases between the two germline ends. CDR1 SGHRS and CDR2 YFSETQ come from the germline V gene. The CDR3 runs to 14 residues. In nucleotides, the CDR3 is TGCGCCAGCAGCTCGGACGGTGTCTACAATGAGCAGTTCTTC. Translated, it gives CASSSDGVYNEQFF.

V is TRBV7-9 and J is TRBJ2-1; TRBD2 is a possible D gene (6 bases). Germline-derived CDR1 and CDR2 are SEHNR and FQNEAQ (reference sequence). This CDR3 is 15 amino acids long. The V end was cut by 5 bases, the J end by 7 bases, with 18 bases between. The CDR3 DNA reads as TGTGCCAGCAGCCAACTGCCGGGAGAGGAAAATGAGCAGTTCTTC. Protein sequence: CASSQLPGEENEQFF.

Points on this clone: Since a much larger clone is just one base distant, this may be a read error. J is TRBJ1-1 and V is TRBV2; D unresolved. The germline V gene encodes CDR1 SNHLY and CDR2 FYNNEI. Trimming removed 5 bases at V and 0 bases at J, with 4 bases between. The CDR3 spans 12 residues. The CDR3 sequence: CASSWVNTEAFF. The CDR3, as DNA: TGTGCCAGCAGTTGGGTGAACACTGAAGCTTTCTTT.

The V and J genes are TRBV11-3 and TRBJ2-1; D might be TRBD2 (6 bases). The V and J ends lost 1 base and 4 bases respectively, with 11 bases between them. The CDR3 has 15 amino acids. The germline V gene has CDR1 SGHNT and CDR2 YENEEA. The CDR3 bases are TGTGCCAGCAGCTTAGGAACCGGGAGTTACAATGAGCAGTTCTTC. This codes for CASSLGTGSYNEQFF. Filled out from reference TRBV11-3 and TRBJ2-1, the complete variable domain reads EAGVVQSPRYKIIEKKQPVAFWCNPISGHNTLYWYLQNLGQGPELLIRYENEEAVDDSQLPKDRFSAERLKGVDSTLKIQPAELGDSAVYLCASSLGTGSYNEQFFGPGTRLTVL.

With respect to this clone: Compared with germline, one end of the junction differs, possibly owing to a read error. The same CDR3 arises from other DNA sequences in this sample as well. The chain has TRBV18 and TRBJ2-5, with 15 nucleotides matching TRBD2. Germline V gene data show CDR1 as KGHSH and CDR2 as LQKENI. This CDR3 is 19 amino acids long. CDR3: CASSSGLAGGPHPKETQYF. CDR3 sequence (DNA): TGTGCCAGCTCCTCCGGACTAGCGGGAGGGCCGCACCCAAAAGAGACCCAATACTTC.

The V gene is TRBV29-1, the J gene TRBJ2-3; D is ambiguous. This CDR3 has 14 amino acids. Germline V gene lookup returns CDR1 SQVTM and CDR2 ANQGSEA. Trimming removed 7 bases from V and 4 bases from J, with 18 bases in between. The CDR3 coding sequence is TGCAGCGCCTCTGGGGAACTACGGGCAGATACGCAGTATTTT. The encoded protein is CSASGELRADTQYF.

The chain has TRBV28 and TRBJ2-5, with D possibly TRBD2 on 5 matching bases. The germline CDR1 and CDR2 sequences are MDHEN and SYDVKM. V was clipped by 7 bases and J by 5 bases, with 17 bases between them. The CDR3 has 14 residues. CDR3 sequence reads: CASNSPGSGETQYF. CDR3 in DNA: TGTGCCAGCAATTCCCCGGGATCTGGGGAGACCCAGTACTTC.

The chain employs TRBV5-5 and TRBJ1-4; 7 bases fit TRBD1. The CDR3 spans 15 residues. Germline V gene sequence: CDR1 SGHKS, CDR2 YYEKEE (reference sequence). Trimming at V came to 4 bases and at J to 7 bases, leaving 10 bases not matched to a gene. CDR3 bases: TGTGCCAGCAGCCAACGGACAGGTGTTTTTGAAAAACTGTTTTTT. Translated: CASSQRTGVFEKLFF.

J is TRBJ2-2 and V is TRBV7-9, with D possibly being TRBD2 (6 bases). The CDR3 consists of 18 residues. Germline V CDR1 and CDR2: SEHNR, FQNEAQ (reference sequence). Trimming removed 6 bases at V and 2 bases at J, with 22 bases between. The CDR3 sequence: CASSTSGGTPINTGELFF. The CDR3 DNA sequence: TGTGCCAGCAGTACCTCCGGCGGGACTCCTATAAACACCGGGGAGCTGTTTTTT.

The chain couples TRBV2 to TRBJ2-7; D unclear. Germline values: CDR1 SNHLY, CDR2 FYNNEI. Deletions cut 8 bases from V and 6 bases from J, with 17 bases between. The CDR3 consists of 13 residues. In DNA, the CDR3 is TGTGCCAGCCTAGAACCCACAGTGGGCGAGCAGTACTTC. Translation: CASLEPTVGEQYF.

The chain uses TRBV27 and TRBJ1-4, with D perhaps matching TRBD1 (5 bases). The CDR3 runs to 15 residues. Germline V gives CDR1 MNHEY, CDR2 SMNVEV (reference sequence). Trimming left V 5 bases short and J 0 bases short, with 10 bases between. CDR3 in amino acids: CASSGDRTTNEKLFF. The CDR3 region has the DNA TGTGCCAGCAGTGGGGACCGAACAACTAATGAAAAACTGTTTTTT.

The rearrangement links TRBV5-5 to TRBJ2-7, with D maybe TRBD2 (6 bases). CDR1 is SGHKS and CDR2 is YYEKEE in the germline V gene (reference sequence). The ends were cut back, 2 bases at V and 4 bases at J, with 16 bases in the middle. CDR3 length: 15 residues. For the CDR3, the DNA is TGTGCCAGCAGCTTCTTGACTAGTGGTAGGTACGAGCAGTACTTC. Translating gives CASSFLTSGRYEQYF.

The chain employs TRBV4-3 and TRBJ2-7; the match to TRBD2 covers 12 bases. Losses at the gene ends were 1 base for V and 5 bases for J; bases not matched to a gene: 3. The CDR3 extends over 15 amino acids. Germline V gene data show CDR1 as LGHNA and CDR2 as YSLEER. The CDR3 DNA is TGCGCCAGCAGCCAAGGTAGACTAGCGGGAGACGAGCAGTACTTC. The encoded protein is CASSQGRLAGDEQYF.

J is TRBJ2-7 and V is TRBV27; 9 bases map to TRBD1. Germline V CDR1 and CDR2: MNHEY, SMNVEV (reference sequence). The J segment lost 3 bases and the V segment lost 2 bases, leaving 2 bases of the junction unmatched. There are 14 residues in the CDR3. The DNA for the CDR3 is TGTGCCAGCAGTTTAACGACAGGGGGCTACGAGCAGTACTTC. Translation: CASSLTTGGYEQYF.